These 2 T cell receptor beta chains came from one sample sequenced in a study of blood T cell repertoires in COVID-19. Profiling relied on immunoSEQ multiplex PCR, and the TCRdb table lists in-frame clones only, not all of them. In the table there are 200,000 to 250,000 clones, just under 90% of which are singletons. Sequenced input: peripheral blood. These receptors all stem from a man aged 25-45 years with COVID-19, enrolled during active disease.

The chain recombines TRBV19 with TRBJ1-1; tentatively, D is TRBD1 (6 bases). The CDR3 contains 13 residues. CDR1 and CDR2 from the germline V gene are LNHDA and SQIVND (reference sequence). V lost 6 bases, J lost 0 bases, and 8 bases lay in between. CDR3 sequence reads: CASSPGVNTEAFF. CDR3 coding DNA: TGTGCCAGTAGCCCAGGGGTGAACACTGAAGCTTTCTTT.

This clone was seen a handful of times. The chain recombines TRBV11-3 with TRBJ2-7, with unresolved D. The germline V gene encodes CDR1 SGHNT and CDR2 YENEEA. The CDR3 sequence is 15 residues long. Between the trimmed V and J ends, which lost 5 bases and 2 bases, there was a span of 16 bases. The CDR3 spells CASSRRGGLAYEQYF. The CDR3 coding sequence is TGTGCCAGCAGCCGAAGAGGCGGCCTAGCCTACGAGCAGTACTTC.